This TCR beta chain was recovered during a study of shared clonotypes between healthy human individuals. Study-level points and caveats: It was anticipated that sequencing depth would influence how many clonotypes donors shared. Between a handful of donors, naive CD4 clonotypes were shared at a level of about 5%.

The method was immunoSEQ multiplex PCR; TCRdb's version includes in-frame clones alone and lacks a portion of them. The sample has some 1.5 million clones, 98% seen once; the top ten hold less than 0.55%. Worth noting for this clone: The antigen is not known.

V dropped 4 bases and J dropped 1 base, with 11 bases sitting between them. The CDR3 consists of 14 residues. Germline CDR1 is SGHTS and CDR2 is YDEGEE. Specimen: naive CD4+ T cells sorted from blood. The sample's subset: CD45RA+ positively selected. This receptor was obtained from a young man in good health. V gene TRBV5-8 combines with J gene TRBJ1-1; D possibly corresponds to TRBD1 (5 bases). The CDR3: CASSPGRANTEAFF. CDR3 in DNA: TGTGCCAGCAGCCCGGGGCGAGCGAACACTGAAGCTTTCTTT.